The next 12 T cell receptor beta chains were all read from a single sample in a study of OX40 agonist ivuxolimab in advanced cancers. The repertoire was sequenced with immunoSEQ multiplex PCR; TCRdb's copy has only in-frame clones and lacks some. Found here are about 78,000 clones, about 91% of them singletons; the top ten hold 2.8%. Here the sequenced sample was CD4+ or CD8+ T cells sorted from blood, taken in a trial of the OX40 agonist ivuxolimab. The receptors were gathered from an adult with an advanced solid tumor such as melanoma, head and neck, liver or kidney cancer.

The V call is TRBV29-1, the J call TRBJ2-1; 10 bases map to TRBD1. CDR3 length: 15 amino acids. CDR1 and CDR2 from the germline V gene are SQVTM and ANQGSEA. J lost 3 bases, V lost 5 bases, and 7 bases had no gene match. The CDR3 loop is CSVPPRTGGYNEQFF. CDR3 DNA sequence: TGCAGCGTTCCCCCTCGGACAGGGGGCTACAATGAGCAGTTCTTC.

This rearrangement joins TRBV5-1 to TRBJ2-3; TRBD1 aligns across 10 bases. The CDR3 sequence is 15 residues long. The junction had 4 bases not matched to a gene; V was cut back by 3 bases and J by 3 bases. The germline gives CDR1 SGHRS, CDR2 YFSETQ. DNA of the CDR3: TGCGCCAGCAGCTCCGGGACAGGGGTAACAGATACGCAGTATTTT. This sequence encodes CASSSGTGVTDTQYF.

The chain joins TRBV5-8 to TRBJ1-4, with 7 bases identical to TRBD1. J gave up 2 bases and V 1 base, and 2 bases lay outside the gene matches. Germline values: CDR1 SGHTS, CDR2 YDEGEE. CDR3 length: 15 amino acids. Written as DNA, the CDR3 is TGTGCCAGCAGCTTGAGCAGGGGGACTAATGAAAAACTGTTTTTT. Amino acid sequence: CASSLSRGTNEKLFF.

The sample holds a few counts of this clone. This chain links TRBV7-8 with TRBJ1-2; 11 nucleotides agree with TRBD1. CDR1 is SGHVS, CDR2 FQNEAQ, per germline. CDR3 length: 14 amino acids. V was clipped by 5 bases and J by 5 bases; unmatched bases: 4. The CDR3 DNA is TGTGCCAGCAGCGCGTGGGACAGGGGGTATGGCTACACCTTC. Translating it yields CASSAWDRGYGYTF.

The chain has TRBV2 and TRBJ2-2; no firm D call. Trimming left V 5 bases short and J 6 bases short, with 10 bases between. The CDR3 totals 13 residues. Germline V gives CDR1 SNHLY, CDR2 FYNNEI. In DNA, the CDR3 is TGTGCCAGCAGTAACCGAATAGCCGGGGAGCTGTTTTTT. Its translation: CASSNRIAGELFF.

The chain carries TRBV6-5 and TRBJ2-3; no reliable D call. Trimming left V 6 bases short and J 4 bases short, with 17 bases between. Germline V gene lookup returns CDR1 MNHEY and CDR2 SVGAGI. The CDR3 length is 15 residues. CDR3 in amino acids: CASSHGRSYADTQYF. The CDR3 nucleotides read TGTGCCAGCAGCCACGGCCGCTCGTACGCAGATACGCAGTATTTT.

The rearrangement uses TRBV15 and TRBJ2-1; 10 bases map to TRBD1. V was clipped by 9 bases and J by 9 bases; unmatched bases: 14. This CDR3 has 15 amino acids. Germline V CDR1 and CDR2: LNHNV, YYDKDF (reference sequence). The CDR3 DNA sequence: TGTGCCACTCGGGGGGGACAGGGGTTCGATGGTGAGCAGTTCTTC. It encodes CATRGGQGFDGEQFF.

This clone was observed a single time. The chain uses TRBV5-8 and TRBJ2-1; 9 nucleotides align to TRBD2. This CDR3 is 18 amino acids long. The V and J ends lost 0 bases and 0 bases, in that order; junction bases with no gene match: 7. Germline-derived CDR1 and CDR2 are SGHTS and YDEGEE. In nucleotides, the CDR3 is TGTGCCAGCAGCTTGGTTCGAGCGGGGGGCCTCTCCTACAATGAGCAGTTCTTC. Translation: CASSLVRAGGLSYNEQFF.

V usage is TRBV6-1 and J usage is TRBJ1-5; D is ambiguous. CDR3 length: 17 residues. Looked up from germline, CDR1 is MNHNS and CDR2 is SASEGT. Trimming shortened V by 2 bases and J by 0 bases, and 14 bases separated the two germline ends. CDR3 bases: TGTGCCAGCAGTGAATTTGGCAGTCTCTATAGCAATCAGCCCCAGCATTTT. Amino acid sequence: CASSEFGSLYSNQPQHF.

V and J are TRBV7-9 and TRBJ2-7, with D hard to call. Between the trimmed V and J ends, which lost 0 bases and 5 bases, there was a span of 2 bases. Germline-derived CDR1 and CDR2 are SEHNR and FQNEAQ (reference sequence). This CDR3 has 11 residues. As DNA, the CDR3 is TGTGCCAGCAGCTTAGCTCACGAGCAGTACTTC. This translates into CASSLAHEQYF.

Here the CDR3 DNA reads TGTGCCAGCTCCGCCCGGGAGATGCGGAACACTGAAGCTTTCTTT. This sequence encodes CASSAREMRNTEAFF. The V and J genes are TRBV18 and TRBJ1-1; no clear D gene. This CDR3 has 15 residues. Trimming took 6 bases from V and 1 from J, leaving 15 bases between them. Germline CDR1 KGHSH, CDR2 LQKENI.

The chain links TRBV6-4 to TRBJ2-5; tentative D call: TRBD2 (5 bases). Trimming removed 4 bases at V and 5 bases at J, with 5 bases between. This CDR3 comprises 11 residues. Looked up from germline, CDR1 is MRHNA and CDR2 is SNTAGT. The CDR3 is CASSGRETQYF. CDR3 bases: TGTGCCAGCAGTGGGAGGGAGACCCAGTACTTC.